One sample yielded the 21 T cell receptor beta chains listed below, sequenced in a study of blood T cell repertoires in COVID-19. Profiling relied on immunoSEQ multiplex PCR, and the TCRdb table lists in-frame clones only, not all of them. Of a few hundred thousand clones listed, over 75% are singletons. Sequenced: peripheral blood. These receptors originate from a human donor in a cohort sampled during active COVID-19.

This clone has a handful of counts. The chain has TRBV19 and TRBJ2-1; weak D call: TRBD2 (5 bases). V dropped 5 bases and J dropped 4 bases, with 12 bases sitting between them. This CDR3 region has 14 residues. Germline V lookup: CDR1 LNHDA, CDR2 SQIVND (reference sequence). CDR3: CASSETISYNEQFF. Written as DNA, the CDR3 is TGTGCCAGTAGTGAGACTATTTCTTACAATGAGCAGTTCTTC.

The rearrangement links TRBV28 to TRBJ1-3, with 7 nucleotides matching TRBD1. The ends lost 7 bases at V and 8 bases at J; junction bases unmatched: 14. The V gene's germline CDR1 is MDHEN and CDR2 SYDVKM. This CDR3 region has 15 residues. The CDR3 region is CASTLRWTGTDTIYF. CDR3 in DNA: TGTGCCAGCACTCTCCGATGGACAGGAACGGACACCATATATTTT.

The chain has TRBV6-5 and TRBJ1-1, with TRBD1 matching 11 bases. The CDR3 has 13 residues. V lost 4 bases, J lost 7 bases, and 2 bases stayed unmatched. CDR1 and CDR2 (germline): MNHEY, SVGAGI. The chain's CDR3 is CASSWGQGGEAFF. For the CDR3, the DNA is TGTGCCAGCAGTTGGGGACAGGGGGGTGAAGCTTTCTTT.

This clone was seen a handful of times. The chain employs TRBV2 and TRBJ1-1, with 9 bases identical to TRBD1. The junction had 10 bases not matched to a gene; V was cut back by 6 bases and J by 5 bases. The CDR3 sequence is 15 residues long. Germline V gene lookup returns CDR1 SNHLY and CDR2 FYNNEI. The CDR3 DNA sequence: TGTGCCAGCAGCGGAGCGATGACAGGGGGAACTGAAGCTTTCTTT. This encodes CASSGAMTGGTEAFF.

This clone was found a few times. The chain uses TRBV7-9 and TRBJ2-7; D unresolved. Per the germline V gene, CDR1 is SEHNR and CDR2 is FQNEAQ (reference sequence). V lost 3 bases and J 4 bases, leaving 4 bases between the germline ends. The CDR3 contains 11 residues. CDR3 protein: CASSFQYEQYF. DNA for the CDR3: TGTGCCAGCAGCTTCCAGTACGAGCAGTACTTC.

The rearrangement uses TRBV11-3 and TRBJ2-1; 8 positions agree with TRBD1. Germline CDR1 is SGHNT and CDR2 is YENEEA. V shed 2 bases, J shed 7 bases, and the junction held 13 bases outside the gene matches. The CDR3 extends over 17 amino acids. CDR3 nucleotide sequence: TGTGCCAGCAGCTTAAGCCCGGACAGGGATATCCGAAATGAGCAGTTCTTC. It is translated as CASSLSPDRDIRNEQFF.

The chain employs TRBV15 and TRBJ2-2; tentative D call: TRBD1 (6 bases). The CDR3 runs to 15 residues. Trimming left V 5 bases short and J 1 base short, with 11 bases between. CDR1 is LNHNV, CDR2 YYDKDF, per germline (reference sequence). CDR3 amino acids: CATSSGALNTGELFF. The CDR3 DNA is TGTGCCACCAGCTCAGGGGCCTTGAACACCGGGGAGCTGTTTTTT.

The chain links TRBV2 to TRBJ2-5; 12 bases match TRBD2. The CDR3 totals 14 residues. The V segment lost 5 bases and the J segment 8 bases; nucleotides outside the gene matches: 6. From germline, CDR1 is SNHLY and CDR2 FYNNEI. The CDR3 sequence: CASSPLAGGQTQYF. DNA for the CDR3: TGTGCCAGCAGTCCTCTAGCGGGGGGGCAAACCCAGTACTTC. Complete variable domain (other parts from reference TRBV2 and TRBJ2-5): EPEVTQTPSHQVTQMGQEVILRCVPISNHLYFYWYRQILGQKVEFLVSFYNNEISEKSEIFDDQFSVERPDGSNFTLKIRSTKLEDSAMYFCASSPLAGGQTQYFGPGTRLLVL.

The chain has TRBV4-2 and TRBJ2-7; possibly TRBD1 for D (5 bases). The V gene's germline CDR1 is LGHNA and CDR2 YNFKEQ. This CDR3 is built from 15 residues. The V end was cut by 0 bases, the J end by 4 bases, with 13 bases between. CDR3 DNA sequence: TGTGCCAGCAGCCAAGAATCCGTCAGGGTATACGAGCAGTACTTC. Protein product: CASSQESVRVYEQYF.

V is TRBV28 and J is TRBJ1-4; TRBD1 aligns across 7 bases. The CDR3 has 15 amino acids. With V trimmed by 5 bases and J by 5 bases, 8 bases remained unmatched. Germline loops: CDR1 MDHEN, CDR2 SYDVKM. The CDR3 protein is CASSPYRGPNEKLFF. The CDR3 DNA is TGTGCCAGCAGTCCCTACAGGGGTCCAAATGAAAAACTGTTTTTT.

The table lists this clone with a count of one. The CDR3 nucleotides are TGCGCCAGCAGCTTGGCCCCGAGGAGCGGGAGGGTTAGTTCAGATACGCAGTATTTT. Encoded protein: CASSLAPRSGRVSSDTQYF. The V and J genes are TRBV5-1 and TRBJ2-3; 10 bases are shared with TRBD2. The CDR3 length is 19 residues. J was trimmed by 4 bases and V by 0 bases; bases with no gene match: 14. CDR1 and CDR2 from the germline V gene are SGHRS and YFSETQ.

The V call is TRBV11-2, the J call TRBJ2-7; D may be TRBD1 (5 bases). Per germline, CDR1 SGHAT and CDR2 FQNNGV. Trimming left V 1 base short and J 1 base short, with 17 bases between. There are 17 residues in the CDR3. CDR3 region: CASSLVMGSGRSYEQYF. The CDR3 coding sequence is TGTGCCAGCAGCTTAGTAATGGGCTCAGGGCGGTCCTACGAGCAGTACTTC. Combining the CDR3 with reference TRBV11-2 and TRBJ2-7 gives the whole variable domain EAGVAQSPRYKIIEKRQSVAFWCNPISGHATLYWYQQILGQGPKLLIQFQNNGVVDDSQLPKDRFSAERLKGVDSTLKIQPAKLEDSAVYLCASSLVMGSGRSYEQYFGPGTRLTVT.

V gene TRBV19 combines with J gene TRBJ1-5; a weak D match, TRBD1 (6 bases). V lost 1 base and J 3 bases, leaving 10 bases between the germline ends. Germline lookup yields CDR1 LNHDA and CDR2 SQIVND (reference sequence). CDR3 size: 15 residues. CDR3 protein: CASSIVWTVNQPQHF. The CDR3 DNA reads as TGTGCCAGTAGTATAGTATGGACAGTCAATCAGCCCCAGCATTTT.

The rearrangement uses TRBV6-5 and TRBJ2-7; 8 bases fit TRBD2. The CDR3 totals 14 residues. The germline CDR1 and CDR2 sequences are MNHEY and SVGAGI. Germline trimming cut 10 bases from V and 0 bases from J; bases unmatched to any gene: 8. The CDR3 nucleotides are TGTGCCACCATACTAGCGGTAAGCTCCTACGAGCAGTACTTC. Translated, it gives CATILAVSSYEQYF.

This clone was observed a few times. CDR3 DNA sequence: TGTGCCAGCAGTTTCCCGACAGGGGAAGGCTACACCTTC. Amino acids: CASSFPTGEGYTF. V usage is TRBV6-6 and J usage is TRBJ1-2; TRBD1 matches at 8 bases. V lost 4 bases to trimming and J lost 8 bases; unmatched junction nucleotides: 6. CDR1 MNHNY and CDR2 SVGAGI come from the germline V gene (reference sequence). This CDR3 is built from 13 residues.

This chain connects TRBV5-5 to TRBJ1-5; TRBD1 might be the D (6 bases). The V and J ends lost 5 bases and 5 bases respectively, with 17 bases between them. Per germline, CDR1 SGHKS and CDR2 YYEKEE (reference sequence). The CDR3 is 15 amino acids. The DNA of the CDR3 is TGTGCCAGCAGTCAACAGGGCCTACGAGATCAGCCCCAGCATTTT. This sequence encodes CASSQQGLRDQPQHF. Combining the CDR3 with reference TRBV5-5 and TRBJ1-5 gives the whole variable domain DAGVTQSPTHLIKTRGQQVTLRCSPISGHKSVSWYQQVLGQGPQFIFQYYEKEERGRGNFPDRFSARQFPNYSSELNVNALLLGDSALYLCASSQQGLRDQPQHFGDGTRLSIL.

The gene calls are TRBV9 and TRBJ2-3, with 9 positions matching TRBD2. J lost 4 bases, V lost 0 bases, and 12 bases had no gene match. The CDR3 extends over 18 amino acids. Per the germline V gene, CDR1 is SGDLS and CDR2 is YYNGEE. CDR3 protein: CASSVGPSGASGADTQYF. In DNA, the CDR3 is TGTGCCAGCAGCGTAGGTCCTAGCGGGGCCTCGGGGGCAGATACGCAGTATTTT.

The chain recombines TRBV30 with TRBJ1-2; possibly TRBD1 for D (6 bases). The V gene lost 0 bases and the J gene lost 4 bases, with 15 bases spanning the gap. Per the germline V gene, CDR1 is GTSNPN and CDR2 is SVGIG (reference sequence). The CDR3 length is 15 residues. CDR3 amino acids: CAWSVLLTGSYGYTF. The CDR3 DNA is TGTGCCTGGAGTGTACTGCTGACAGGCTCCTATGGCTACACCTTC.

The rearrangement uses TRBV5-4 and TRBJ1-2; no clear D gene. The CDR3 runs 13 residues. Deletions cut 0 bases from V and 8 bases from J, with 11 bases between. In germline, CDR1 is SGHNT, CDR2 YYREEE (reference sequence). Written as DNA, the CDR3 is TGTGCCAGCAGCTTGGGCGGGTATAACGGCTACACCTTC. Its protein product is CASSLGGYNGYTF.

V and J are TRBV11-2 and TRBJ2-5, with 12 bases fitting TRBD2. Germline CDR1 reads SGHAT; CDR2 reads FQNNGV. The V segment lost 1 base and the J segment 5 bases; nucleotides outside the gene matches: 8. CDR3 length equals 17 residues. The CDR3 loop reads CASSLGASGRALETQYF. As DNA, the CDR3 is TGTGCCAGCAGCTTAGGCGCTAGCGGGAGGGCCTTGGAGACCCAGTACTTC.

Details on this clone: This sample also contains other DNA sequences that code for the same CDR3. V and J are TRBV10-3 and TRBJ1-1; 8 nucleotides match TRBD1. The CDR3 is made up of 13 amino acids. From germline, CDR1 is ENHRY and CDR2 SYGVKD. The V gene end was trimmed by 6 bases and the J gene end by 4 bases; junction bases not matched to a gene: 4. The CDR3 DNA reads TGTGCCATCAGAGCCGGACAGGGCACTGAAGCTTTCTTT. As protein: CAIRAGQGTEAFF.